This T cell receptor beta chain was identified during a study of cytomegalovirus exposure and HLA in healthy donors. Findings and caveats of the study: In vitro checks showed that a few CMV-associated chains really do target CMV antigens. In a later analysis, approximately 18,000 TCR beta sequences were associated with HLA alleles at 0.05 false discovery rate.

Notes on this clone: Its antigen is currently unknown.

The V and J ends lost 0 bases and 6 bases respectively, with 14 bases between them. CDR3 length equals 15 residues. The germline V gene encodes CDR1 SGDLS and CDR2 YYNGEE. These donors, healthy bone marrow donors, were studied. In the PCR, 60 Vbeta and 13 Jbeta primers were used. As handled by the study authors: The authors later counted tens of millions of unique TCR beta chains, 9.5 million to 11 million of them shared. Data came from immunoSEQ multiplex PCR; TCRdb stores just in-frame clones and leaves some out. That table gives V, J and clone size, and the DNA gave D and trimming. Its table lists approximately 50,000 clones.

The source of this sequence is a woman between 40 and 50 years old in good health and CMV-seronegative. The sequenced sample consisted of PBMCs. This chain connects TRBV9 to TRBJ2-3; no clear D gene. The CDR3 is CASSVGVQALDTQYF. The CDR3 DNA reads TGTGCCAGCAGCGTAGGGGTCCAGGCGCTCGATACGCAGTATTTT.